This is a list of T cell receptor beta chains from one sample in a study of blood T cell repertoires in COVID-19. Clones were read by immunoSEQ multiplex PCR, and TCRdb kept only the in-frame ones, dropping some. The repertoire holds over 80,000 clones, roughly nine tenths seen once, with about 9.1% in the top ten. Material: peripheral blood. The receptors derive from a man aged 50-59 years with acute or convalescent COVID-19. The CDR3 runs from the conserved cysteine through the conserved F or W. Each record gives: D gene, J gene, V gene, CDR3 DNA, CDR3 protein. The D gene is left open where the match is weak.

TRBD2	TRBJ2-3	TRBV24-1	TGTGCCACCGCGACTAGCGGGGGGCAATCTAGCACAGATACGCAGTATTTT	CATATSGGQSSTDTQYF
TRBD1	TRBJ1-2	TRBV30	TGTGCCTGGAGACAGGGGGCGGGGGATGGCTACACCTTC	CAWRQGAGDGYTF
TRBD1	TRBJ1-3	TRBV18	TGTGCCAGCTCACCCTCCGGACAGGGGGTAAGGAACACCATATATTTT	CASSPSGQGVRNTIYF
.	TRBJ1-6	TRBV14	TGTGCCAGCAGCCAAGCGAGCTCCTATAATTCACCCCTCCACTTT	CASSQASSYNSPLHF
.	TRBJ2-7	TRBV30	TGTGCCTGGACCCCCTCCGGGGTCTCCTACGAGCAGTACTTC	CAWTPSGVSYEQYF
TRBD1	TRBJ2-4	TRBV27	TGTGCCAGCAGTCCACCGGGACAGACCAAAAACATTCAGTACTTC	CASSPPGQTKNIQYF
TRBD1	TRBJ2-2	TRBV7-3	TGTGCCAGCAGGCGCGTAGCGACAGGGGGTAACACCGGGGAGCTGTTTTTT	CASRRVATGGNTGELFF
TRBD1	TRBJ1-6	TRBV5-1	TGCGCCAGCAGCGCTGACGACAGGGGGATTGCACCCCTCCACTTT	CASSADDRGIAPLHF
.	TRBJ1-1	TRBV30	TGTGCCTGCACAAAAAGGGAAGGAGGAACTGAAGCTTTCTTT	CACTKREGGTEAFF
.	TRBJ1-2	TRBV2	TGTGCCAGCACCCCGGGGAAGGCAGGAGGACTCTACACCTTC	CASTPGKAGGLYTF
TRBD2	TRBJ2-3	TRBV11-2	TGTGCCAGCAGCTCTGCCCCGCGGGGGTTCGGGGATACGCAGTATTTT	CASSSAPRGFGDTQYF
.	TRBJ1-1	TRBV7-9	TGTGCCAGCAGGAGGACTGAAGCTTTCTTT	CASRRTEAFF
.	TRBJ2-5	TRBV7-9	TGTGCCAGCAGCTTAGGAGCTGTAGAGACCCAGTACTTC	CASSLGAVETQYF
TRBD1	TRBJ1-2	TRBV28	TGTGCCAGCAGTTTACTAGGAGTCGGGACAGGGAGTAACTATGGCTACACCTTC	CASSLLGVGTGSNYGYTF
.	TRBJ2-1	TRBV6-4	TGTGCCAGCAGGGCCCAGGGGTTCTCCTACAATGAGCAGTTCTTC	CASRAQGFSYNEQFF
.	TRBJ1-3	TRBV7-9	TGTGCCAGCAGGACCGGGGGGAGAGGAGGAAACACCATATATTTT	CASRTGGRGGNTIYF
TRBD2	TRBJ2-2	TRBV2	TGTGCCAGCAGGGACATCTTGACTAGCGGGGGGACCACCGGGGAGCTGTTTTTT	CASRDILTSGGTTGELFF
TRBD1	TRBJ2-5	TRBV19	TGTGCCAGTAGTCTATTCCCAGCGGGCGGGACAGGAGGGGAGACCCAGTACTTC	CASSLFPAGGTGGETQYF
.	TRBJ1-5	TRBV7-2	TGTGCCAGCAGCCAATTCGGAGGAAGCAATCAGCCCCAGCATTTT	CASSQFGGSNQPQHF
.	TRBJ1-2	TRBV9	TGTGCCAGCAGCGTAGTCCCTGGGACAACAAACAGTAGAGGGTACACCTTC	CASSVVPGTTNSRGYTF
TRBD1	TRBJ2-7	TRBV5-6	TGTGCCAGCAGCCCGAGACAGGGTTCCTACGAGCAGTACTTC	CASSPRQGSYEQYF
TRBD1	TRBJ2-5	TRBV15	TGTGCCACCAGCATGATACAGGGGGAGACCCAGTACTTC	CATSMIQGETQYF
.	TRBJ2-5	TRBV7-2	TGTGCCAGCAAACCCGGGGGAAGTGGCCAAGAGACCCAGTACTTC	CASKPGGSGQETQYF
.	TRBJ1-2	TRBV6-5	TGTGCCAGCAGTAAGGGTGTCAGGGACTATGGCTACACCTTC	CASSKGVRDYGYTF
.	TRBJ2-5	TRBV6-1	TGTGCCAGCAGTGAGGGCCGGGGATCTTGGGAGACCCAGTACTTC	CASSEGRGSWETQYF
.	TRBJ1-1	TRBV5-1	TGCGCCAGCAGCTTCGGTGCAGGAAGCGGTCGGAACACTGAAGCTTTCTTT	CASSFGAGSGRNTEAFF
TRBD2	TRBJ2-1	TRBV30	TGTGCCTGGAGTCCAGTTGGGGGGGGTTTGTACAATGAGCAGTTCTTC	CAWSPVGGGLYNEQFF